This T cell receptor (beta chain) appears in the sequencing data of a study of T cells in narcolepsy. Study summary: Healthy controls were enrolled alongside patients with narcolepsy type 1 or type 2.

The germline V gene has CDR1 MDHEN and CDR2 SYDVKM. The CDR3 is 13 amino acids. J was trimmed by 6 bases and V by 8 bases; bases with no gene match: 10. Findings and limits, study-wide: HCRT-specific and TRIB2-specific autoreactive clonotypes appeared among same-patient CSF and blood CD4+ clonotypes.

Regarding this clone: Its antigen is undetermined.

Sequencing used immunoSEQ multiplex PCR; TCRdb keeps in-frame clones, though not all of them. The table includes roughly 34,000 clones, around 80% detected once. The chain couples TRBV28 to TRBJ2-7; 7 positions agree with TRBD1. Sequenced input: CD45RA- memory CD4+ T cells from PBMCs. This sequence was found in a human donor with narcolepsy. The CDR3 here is CASLSRQGSEQYF. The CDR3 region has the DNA TGTGCCAGCCTTTCGCGACAGGGATCCGAGCAGTACTTC.